This T cell receptor beta chain was captured by sequencing in a study of T cell changes during pregnancy in multiple sclerosis. Deletions cut 4 bases from V and 1 base from J, with 14 bases between. The CDR3 has 16 residues. CDR1 is SGDLS and CDR2 is YYNGEE in the germline V gene. TCRdb keeps only in-frame clones here, not all; method: immunoSEQ multiplex PCR. The table records roughly 64,000 clones, 80% to 95% of them present only once. This specimen was peripheral blood, taken in the second trimester of pregnancy. The chain links TRBV9 to TRBJ2-2; maybe TRBD1 (6 bases). The receptor's source is a female donor with multiple sclerosis, enrolled in a pregnancy study. CDR3 protein: CASSKKGVLNTGELFF. The CDR3, as DNA: TGTGCCAGCAGCAAAAAGGGGGTCCTGAACACCGGGGAGCTGTTTTTT. Together with reference TRBV9 and TRBJ2-2, the CDR3 gives the full variable domain: DSGVTQTPKHLITATGQRVTLRCSPRSGDLSVYWYQQSLDQGLQFLIQYYNGEERAKGNILERFSAQQFPDLHSELNLSSLELGDSALYFCASSKKGVLNTGELFFGEGSRLTVL.